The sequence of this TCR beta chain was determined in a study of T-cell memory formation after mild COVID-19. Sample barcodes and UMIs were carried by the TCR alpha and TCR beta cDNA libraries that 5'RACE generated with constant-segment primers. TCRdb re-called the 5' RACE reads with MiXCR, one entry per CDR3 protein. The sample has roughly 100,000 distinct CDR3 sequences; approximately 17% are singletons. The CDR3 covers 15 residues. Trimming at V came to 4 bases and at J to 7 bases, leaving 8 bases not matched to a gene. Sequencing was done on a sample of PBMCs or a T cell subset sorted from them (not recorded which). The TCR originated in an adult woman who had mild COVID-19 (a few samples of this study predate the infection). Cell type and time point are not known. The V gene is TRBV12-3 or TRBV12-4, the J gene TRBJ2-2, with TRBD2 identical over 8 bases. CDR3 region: CASSSPGLAVGELFF. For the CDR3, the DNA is TGTGCCAGCAGTTCCCCCGGACTAGCAGTCGGGGAGCTGTTTTTT.